The rows below give T cell receptor beta chains drawn from one sample of a study of blood T cell repertoires in COVID-19. Clones were read by immunoSEQ multiplex PCR, and TCRdb kept only the in-frame ones, dropping some. The sample consists of fewer than 150,000 clones, roughly 80% of them appearing once. Sequenced: peripheral blood. These receptors were obtained from a man between 60 and 75 years old who had recovered from COVID-19. CDR3s include the opening cysteine and the closing phenylalanine or tryptophan. Fields, in order: J gene, V gene, CDR3 protein.

>TRBJ1-5|TRBV19
CASRYGDQPQHF
>TRBJ2-2|TRBV7-3
CASSSRLAGAGTGELFF
>TRBJ1-4|TRBV4-3
CASSLDRDSTNEKLFF
>TRBJ1-6|TRBV25-1
CASSDLSSYNSPLHF
>TRBJ2-7|TRBV30
CAWSVRLSYEQYF
>TRBJ2-7|TRBV28
CATRDRGREQYF
>TRBJ2-7|TRBV9
CASSPFWREGPEQYF
>TRBJ2-5|TRBV10-3
CAISESSVEESFQETQYF
>TRBJ2-1|TRBV20-1
CSASSPGRNEQFF
>TRBJ2-3|TRBV3-1/TRBV3-2
CASSHLARTDTQYF
>TRBJ1-2|TRBV10-3
CAISETRSDYGYTF
>TRBJ2-5|TRBV4-3
CASSQESSGYQETQYF
>TRBJ1-5|TRBV28
CASSSRTATHF
>TRBJ1-6|TRBV3-1/TRBV3-2
CATAHGQGVNSPLHF
>TRBJ2-3|TRBV11-2
CASSLVEGITDTQYF
>TRBJ1-5|TRBV28
CASSLTPGVGYQPQHF
>TRBJ2-1|TRBV19
CASSRQEGNEQFF
>TRBJ1-6|TRBV11-1
CASSLQGHNSPLHF
>TRBJ2-7|TRBV27
CASSFSPGTSTYEQYF
>TRBJ1-2|TRBV3-1/TRBV3-2
CASSQGQGALYGYTF
>TRBJ2-7|TRBV3-1/TRBV3-2
CASSRASSNEQYF
>TRBJ2-7|TRBV6-2/TRBV6-3
CASSDLTGSYEQYF
>TRBJ1-4|TRBV19
CASRLTGEVEKLFF
>TRBJ1-2|TRBV7-9
CASSLTEPPYGYTF
>TRBJ1-1|TRBV18
CASSRTGGTEAFF
>TRBJ2-5|TRBV19
CASSPDRDGTQYF
>TRBJ2-1|TRBV24-1
CATSAAGYNEQFF
>TRBJ1-2|TRBV18
CASSGVQGSNYGYTF
>TRBJ1-2|TRBV12-3/TRBV12-4
CASGTGDIYGYTF
>TRBJ2-7|TRBV6-5
CASSSTSGTGGEQYF
>TRBJ2-2|TRBV4-3
CASSLRPRGGELFF
>TRBJ2-1|TRBV7-3
CASSLTGQAYNEQFF
>TRBJ2-1|TRBV14
CASSQAHTPYNEQFF
>TRBJ2-1|TRBV6-2/TRBV6-3
CASSSTAREQFF
>TRBJ1-2|TRBV28
CASSPQGTYGYTF
>TRBJ1-1|TRBV5-4
CASSLDDSNTEAFF
>TRBJ1-4|TRBV18
CASSGDRGEEKLFF
>TRBJ2-2|TRBV6-4
CASKGGTGELFF
>TRBJ1-1|TRBV7-2
CASSQQFLENTEAFF
>TRBJ1-6|TRBV29-1
CSVGGQGNSPLHF
>TRBJ2-7|TRBV5-4
CASSFVGTQGEQYF
>TRBJ2-2|TRBV19
CASTRGQGRTGELFF
>TRBJ1-1|TRBV11-1
CASSRQGNTEAFF
>TRBJ1-5|TRBV7-2
CASSRGGGNQPQHF
>TRBJ2-7|TRBV7-2
CASSTGVRQYF
>TRBJ2-7|TRBV6-4
CASSDQRQENYEQYF
>TRBJ2-7|TRBV27
CASSHDRVGEQYF
>TRBJ1-2|TRBV19
CASLPRQESYGYTF
>TRBJ1-1|TRBV12-3/TRBV12-4
CASKRQLNTEAFF
>TRBJ1-4|TRBV4-3
CASSPGRKTTNEKLFF
>TRBJ2-7|TRBV19
CASGRDTEYEQYF
>TRBJ1-6|TRBV3-1/TRBV3-2
CASSQDLTGLSSYNSPLHF
>TRBJ1-5|TRBV28
CASSYPGGGYQPQHF
>TRBJ1-1|TRBV4-2
CASGKGGGKSNTEAFF
>TRBJ2-1|TRBV5-1
CASGIGVGGQGANEQFF
>TRBJ2-2|TRBV18
CASSATGNTGELFF